This T cell receptor beta chain was sequenced in a study of shared clonotypes between healthy human individuals (dated by TCRdb to the early 2020s). Describing the broader study: The cohort comprised a couple of women and three men aged 18 to 49 years. For each donor, CD4 naive and CD4 memory were each given three plates, CD8 naive was given two plates, and CD8 memory was given one plate. Libraries were prepared and TCR repertoires were sequenced by different laboratories using diverse techniques, in order to increase sequencing depth and limit assay-specific biases. To estimate repertoire size and how much clonotypes are shared between individuals, the study performed deep sequencing of blood TCR repertoires from about 5 healthy adults. Each donor's leukapheresis produced roughly between about 0.8 and 8.9 billion PBMCs.

General conclusions and limits of the study: Sampling was restricted to blood, and TCR repertoires in tissues likely differ from the TCR repertoires found in blood. Clonotypes shared by all four sorted-subset donors showed higher generation probabilities than non-shared clonotypes. Sharing across several donors was observed for around 5% of naive CD4, 3.5% of naive CD8, roughly 2.4% of memory CD4, and about 0.38% of memory CD8 clonotypes. The small number of donors limited the genetic and exposure-history diversity represented. Naive subsets generally had larger estimated clonotype richness than memory subsets. Pairwise subsampling indicated that sequencing depth was expected to affect the degree of clonotype sharing among donors. Even with the large sequencing depth, rarefaction of the sorted-subset datasets indicated that sequencing was incomplete.

V lost 0 bases and J lost 7 bases; the stretch between them is 16 bases long. For CDR1 and CDR2, the germline V gene lists SNHLY and FYNNEI. The CDR3 goes from the cysteine to the phenylalanine over 16 residues. Kept here is only the CDR3 DNA, which spans 48 bases and is read in frame from base 1. This clone was recorded once. Its antigen remains undetermined. No much larger clone is present one base from it, and per-base qualities are unavailable. Using the deep immunoSEQ assay, multiplex PCR amplified TCR CDR3 regions from genomic DNA. For each cell subset, the extracted genomic DNA was distributed evenly across all wells of several immunoSEQ 96-well plates, and each plate served as one replicate. For sorted subsets, each replicate PCR was loaded with around 220 ng genomic DNA, equivalent to approximately 33,000 T cell genomes. The purified libraries were quantified using a Qubit 3.0 fluorometer, sized with a Bioanalyzer 2100, and then quantified again using the KAPA Library Quantification kit. Every immunoSEQ 96-well plate was sequenced on a separate single-read 150-cycle Illumina NextSeq 550 flow cell. On the authors' methods: Because the immunoSEQ output held only junctional sequences and lacked quality scores, the filtering could not match the filtering applied to full-length reads. To assign V/J genes and CDR3, sequences were annotated using PyIR, a Python wrapper for IgBLAST v1.9, with IMGT germline references. Reads were removed for weak V/J assignments (E-value above 1e-6), missing CDR3, stop codons, out-of-frame junctions, or ambiguous translated residues. V3J clonotypes were defined as sequences sharing an identical inferred V gene, J gene, and CDR3 amino acid sequence. The percentage overlap between two repertoires was calculated by dividing the number of shared unique clonotypes by the size of the smaller repertoire. RTK rarefaction, the Chao1 estimator, and Recon v2.1 estimates of unobserved clonotypes were used to assess repertoire richness. For all TCRbeta clonotypes obtained by the gDNA method from a handful of donors, generation probabilities were computed with OLGA. The table was pulled from immuneACCESS by TCRdb, which kept in-frame rearrangements only. Such tables lose some clones; where checked, under half of the loss comes from unresolved V genes, and the rest has no known cause. Clone size and the V and J calls come from that table; the DNA yielded D and trimming. This sample comprises 2 million to 3 million clones, 90% to 95% of them detected only once. The ten most abundant clones make up 0.36% of the sample.

The donors were healthy, HIV-negative adults who had no recently reported acute infections or vaccinations. Every donor was a Caucasian adult residing in Nashville, Tennessee, USA. CD4+ T cells were enriched through magnetic negative selection, after which naive cells were positively selected on CD45RA and the remaining negative fraction served as the memory subset. Blood was collected by leukapheresis, and PBMCs were isolated by Ficoll-Histopaque density gradient centrifugation and then cryopreserved in liquid nitrogen vapor phase. Analytical flow cytometry was used to check the purity and quantity of each magnetically sorted T cell population. From each sorted fraction, genomic DNA was isolated and quantified by UV absorbance on a Nanodrop 2000c.

Sequencing was done on a sample of naive CD4+ T cells from PBMCs. The label giving this sample's cell subset or site can be read as: CD45RA+ positively selected. The chain couples TRBV2 to TRBJ1-5, with the D gene too uncertain to name. The receptor comes from a young man in good health. Some clones in this sample may be carry-over from other donors' samples. The CDR3 is CASSEAYSGIRQPQHF. The bases read TGTGCCAGCAGTGAAGCATATTCAGGTATCCGGCAGCCCCAGCATTTT.